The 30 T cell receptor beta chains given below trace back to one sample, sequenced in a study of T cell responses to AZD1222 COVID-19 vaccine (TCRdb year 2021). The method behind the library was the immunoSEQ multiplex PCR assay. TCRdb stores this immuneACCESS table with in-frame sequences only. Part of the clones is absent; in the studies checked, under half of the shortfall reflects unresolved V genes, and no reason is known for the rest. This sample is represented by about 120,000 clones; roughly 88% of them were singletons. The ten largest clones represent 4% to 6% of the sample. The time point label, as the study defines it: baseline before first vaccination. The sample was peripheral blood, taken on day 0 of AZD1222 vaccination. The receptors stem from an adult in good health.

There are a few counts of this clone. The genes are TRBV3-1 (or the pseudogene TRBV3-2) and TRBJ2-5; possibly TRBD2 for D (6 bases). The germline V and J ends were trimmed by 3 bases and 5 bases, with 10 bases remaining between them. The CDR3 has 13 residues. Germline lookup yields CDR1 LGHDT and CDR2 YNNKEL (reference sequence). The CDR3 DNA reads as TGTGCCAGCAGCCAGCGGGGTGGTGAGACCCAGTACTTC. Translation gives CASSQRGGETQYF.

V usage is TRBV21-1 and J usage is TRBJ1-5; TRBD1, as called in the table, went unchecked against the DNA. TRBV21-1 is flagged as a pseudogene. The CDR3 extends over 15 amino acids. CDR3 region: CASSNRGQSNQPQHF. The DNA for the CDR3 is TGTGCCAGCAGCAATCGAGGACAGAGCAATCAGCCCCAGCATTTT.

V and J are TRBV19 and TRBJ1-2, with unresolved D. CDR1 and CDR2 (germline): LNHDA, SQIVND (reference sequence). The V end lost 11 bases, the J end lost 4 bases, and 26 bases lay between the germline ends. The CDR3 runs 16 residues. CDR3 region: CASQGGLTIPFYGYTF. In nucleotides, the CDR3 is TGTGCCTCTCAAGGCGGGTTGACAATACCGTTCTATGGCTACACCTTC. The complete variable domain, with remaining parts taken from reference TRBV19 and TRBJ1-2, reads DGGITQSPKYLFRKEGQNVTLSCEQNLNHDAMYWYRQDPGQGLRLIYYSQIVNDFQKGDIAEGYSVSREKKESFPLTVTSAQKNPTAFYLCASQGGLTIPFYGYTFGSGTRLTVV.

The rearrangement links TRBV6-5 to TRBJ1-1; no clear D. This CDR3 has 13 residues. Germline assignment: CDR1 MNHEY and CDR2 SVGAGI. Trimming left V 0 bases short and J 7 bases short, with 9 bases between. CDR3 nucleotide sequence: TGTGCCAGCAGTTACTCAGATGGAAATGAAGCTTTCTTT. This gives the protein CASSYSDGNEAFF.

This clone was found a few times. The CDR3, as DNA: TGTGCCAGCAGACGGACAGGTACTGAAGCTTTCTTT. Amino acids: CASRRTGTEAFF. The chain links TRBV6-5 to TRBJ1-1; 7 nucleotides align to TRBD1. This CDR3 has 12 residues. Trimming took 6 bases from V and 5 from J; bases not matched to a gene: 3. Germline V lookup: CDR1 MNHEY, CDR2 SVGAGI.

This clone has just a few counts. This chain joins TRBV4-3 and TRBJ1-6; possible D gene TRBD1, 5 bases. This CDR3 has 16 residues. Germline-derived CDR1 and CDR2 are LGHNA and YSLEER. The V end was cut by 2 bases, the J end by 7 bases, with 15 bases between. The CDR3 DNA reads TGCGCCAGCAGCCAAAAGATGGGGCAGGAAAATTCACCCCTCCACTTT. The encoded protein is CASSQKMGQENSPLHF.

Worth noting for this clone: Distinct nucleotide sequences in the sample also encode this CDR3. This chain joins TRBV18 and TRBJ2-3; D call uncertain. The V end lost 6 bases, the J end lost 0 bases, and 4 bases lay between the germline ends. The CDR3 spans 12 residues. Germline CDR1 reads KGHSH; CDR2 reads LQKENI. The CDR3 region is CASSPSTDTQYF. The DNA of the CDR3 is TGTGCCAGCTCCCCTAGCACAGATACGCAGTATTTT.

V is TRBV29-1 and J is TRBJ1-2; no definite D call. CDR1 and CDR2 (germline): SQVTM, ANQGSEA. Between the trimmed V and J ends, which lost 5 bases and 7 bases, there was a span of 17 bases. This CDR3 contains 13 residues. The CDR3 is CSVSRTDSSGYTF. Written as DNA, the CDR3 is TGCAGCGTTAGTCGTACAGACTCCAGTGGCTACACCTTC.

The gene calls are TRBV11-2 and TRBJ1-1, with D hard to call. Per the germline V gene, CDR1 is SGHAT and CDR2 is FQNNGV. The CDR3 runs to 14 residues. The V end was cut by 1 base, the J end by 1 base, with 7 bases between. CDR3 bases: TGTGCCAGCAGCTTAGCTACAACGAACACTGAAGCTTTCTTT. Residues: CASSLATTNTEAFF. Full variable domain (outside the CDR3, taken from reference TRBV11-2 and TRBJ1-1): EAGVAQSPRYKIIEKRQSVAFWCNPISGHATLYWYQQILGQGPKLLIQFQNNGVVDDSQLPKDRFSAERLKGVDSTLKIQPAKLEDSAVYLCASSLATTNTEAFFGQGTRLTVV.

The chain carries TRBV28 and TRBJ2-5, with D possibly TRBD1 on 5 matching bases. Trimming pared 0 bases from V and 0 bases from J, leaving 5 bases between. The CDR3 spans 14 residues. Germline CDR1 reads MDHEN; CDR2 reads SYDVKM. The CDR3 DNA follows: TGTGCCAGCAGTTTATGGGACAACCAAGAGACCCAGTACTTC. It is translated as CASSLWDNQETQYF. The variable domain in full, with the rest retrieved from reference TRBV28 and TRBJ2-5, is DVKVTQSSRYLVKRTGEKVFLECVQDMDHENMFWYRQDPGLGLRLIYFSYDVKMKEKGDIPEGYSVSREKKERFSLILESASTNQTSMYLCASSLWDNQETQYFGPGTRLLVL.

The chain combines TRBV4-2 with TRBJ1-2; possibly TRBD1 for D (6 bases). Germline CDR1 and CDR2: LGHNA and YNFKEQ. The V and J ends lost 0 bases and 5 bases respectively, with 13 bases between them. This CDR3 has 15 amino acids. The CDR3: CASSQDYQDSYGYTF. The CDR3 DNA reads TGTGCCAGCAGCCAAGATTACCAGGACAGTTATGGCTACACCTTC.

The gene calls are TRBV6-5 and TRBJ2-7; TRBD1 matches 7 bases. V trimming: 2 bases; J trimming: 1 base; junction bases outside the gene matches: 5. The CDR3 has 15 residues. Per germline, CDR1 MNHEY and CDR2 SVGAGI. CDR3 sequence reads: CASSYRSRGSYEQYF. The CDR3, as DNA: TGTGCCAGCAGTTACCGCTCCAGGGGGTCCTACGAGCAGTACTTC.

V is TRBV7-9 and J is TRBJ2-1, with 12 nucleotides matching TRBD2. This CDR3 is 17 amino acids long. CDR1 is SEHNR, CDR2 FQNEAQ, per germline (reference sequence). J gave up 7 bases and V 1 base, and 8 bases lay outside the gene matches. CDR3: CASSLGLTSGGGNEQFF. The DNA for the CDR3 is TGTGCCAGCAGCTTAGGCCTGACTAGCGGGGGAGGAAATGAGCAGTTCTTC. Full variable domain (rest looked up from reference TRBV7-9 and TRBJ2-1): DTGVSQNPRHKITKRGQNVTFRCDPISEHNRLYWYRQTLGQGPEFLTYFQNEAQLEKSRLLSDRFSAERPKGSFSTLEIQRTEQGDSAMYLCASSLGLTSGGGNEQFFGPGTRLTVL.

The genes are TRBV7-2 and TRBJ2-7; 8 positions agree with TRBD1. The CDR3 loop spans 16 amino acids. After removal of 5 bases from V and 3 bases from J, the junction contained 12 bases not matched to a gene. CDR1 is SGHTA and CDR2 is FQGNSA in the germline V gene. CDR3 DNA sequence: TGTGCCAGCAGCCAAGACCCAACTGGACAGGGCTACGAGCAGTACTTC. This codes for CASSQDPTGQGYEQYF.

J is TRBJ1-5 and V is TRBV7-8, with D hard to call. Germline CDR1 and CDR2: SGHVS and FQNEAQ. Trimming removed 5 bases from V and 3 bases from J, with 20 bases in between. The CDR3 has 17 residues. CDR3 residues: CASSLDAARPINQPQHF. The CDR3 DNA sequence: TGTGCCAGCAGCCTAGACGCGGCCAGGCCGATCAATCAGCCCCAGCATTTT.

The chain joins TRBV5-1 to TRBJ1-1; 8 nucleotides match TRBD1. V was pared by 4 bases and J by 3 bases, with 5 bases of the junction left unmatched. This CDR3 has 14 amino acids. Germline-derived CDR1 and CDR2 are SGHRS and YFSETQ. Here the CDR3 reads CASSPQGGDTEAFF. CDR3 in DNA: TGCGCCAGCAGCCCACAGGGGGGGGACACTGAAGCTTTCTTT. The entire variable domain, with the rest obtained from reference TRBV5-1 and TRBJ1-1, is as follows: KAGVTQTPRYLIKTRGQQVTLSCSPISGHRSVSWYQQTPGQGLQFLFEYFSETQRNKGNFPGRFSGRQFSNSRSEMNVSTLELGDSALYLCASSPQGGDTEAFFGQGTRLTVV.

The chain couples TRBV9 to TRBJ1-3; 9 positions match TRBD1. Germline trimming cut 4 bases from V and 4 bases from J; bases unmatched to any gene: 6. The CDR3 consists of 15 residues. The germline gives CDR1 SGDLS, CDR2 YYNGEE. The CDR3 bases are TGTGCCAGCAGCCCGAGGACAGGGGCAGGAAACACCATATATTTT. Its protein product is CASSPRTGAGNTIYF.

CDR3 in DNA: TGTGCCAGCAGCTTAGGTGTCGACTACTATGGCTACACCTTC. This gives the protein CASSLGVDYYGYTF. This sequence joins TRBV7-8 and TRBJ1-2; D is ambiguous. Germline CDR1 is SGHVS and CDR2 is FQNEAQ. This CDR3 is 14 amino acids long. The V and J ends lost 1 base and 3 bases respectively, with 9 bases between them.

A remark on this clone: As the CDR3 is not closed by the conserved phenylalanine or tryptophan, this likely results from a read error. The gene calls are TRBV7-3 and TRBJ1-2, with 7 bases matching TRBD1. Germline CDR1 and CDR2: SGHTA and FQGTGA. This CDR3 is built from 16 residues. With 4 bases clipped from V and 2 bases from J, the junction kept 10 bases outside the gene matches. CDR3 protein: CASSSQLDRVNYGYTL. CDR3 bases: TGTGCCAGCAGCTCCCAACTCGACAGGGTGAACTATGGCTACACCCTC.

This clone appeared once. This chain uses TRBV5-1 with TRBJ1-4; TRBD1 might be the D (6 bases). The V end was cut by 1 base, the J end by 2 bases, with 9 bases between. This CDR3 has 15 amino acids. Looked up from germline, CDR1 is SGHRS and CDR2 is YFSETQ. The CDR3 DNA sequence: TGCGCCAGCAGCTTGACAGGGTCTACTAATGAAAAACTGTTTTTT. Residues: CASSLTGSTNEKLFF.

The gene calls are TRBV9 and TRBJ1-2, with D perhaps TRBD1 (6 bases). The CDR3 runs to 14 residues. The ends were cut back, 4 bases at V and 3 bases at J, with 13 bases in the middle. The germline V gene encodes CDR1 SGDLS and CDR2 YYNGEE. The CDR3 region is CASSTEGGHYGYTF. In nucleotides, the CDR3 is TGTGCCAGCAGCACCGAGGGGGGACACTATGGCTACACCTTC. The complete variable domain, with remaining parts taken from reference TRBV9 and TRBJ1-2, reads DSGVTQTPKHLITATGQRVTLRCSPRSGDLSVYWYQQSLDQGLQFLIQYYNGEERAKGNILERFSAQQFPDLHSELNLSSLELGDSALYFCASSTEGGHYGYTFGSGTRLTVV.

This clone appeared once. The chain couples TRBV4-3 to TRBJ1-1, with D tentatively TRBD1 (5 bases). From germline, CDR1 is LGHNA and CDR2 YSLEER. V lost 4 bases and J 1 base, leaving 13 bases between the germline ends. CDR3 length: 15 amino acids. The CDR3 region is CASSLLHGQNTEAFF. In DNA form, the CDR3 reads TGCGCCAGCAGCCTATTACACGGACAGAACACTGAAGCTTTCTTT.

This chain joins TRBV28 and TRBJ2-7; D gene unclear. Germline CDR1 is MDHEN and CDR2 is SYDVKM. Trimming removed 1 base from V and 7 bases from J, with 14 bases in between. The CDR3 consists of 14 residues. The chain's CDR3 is CASSLSILSREQYF. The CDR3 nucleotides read TGTGCCAGCAGTTTATCGATCCTGTCTAGGGAGCAGTACTTC.

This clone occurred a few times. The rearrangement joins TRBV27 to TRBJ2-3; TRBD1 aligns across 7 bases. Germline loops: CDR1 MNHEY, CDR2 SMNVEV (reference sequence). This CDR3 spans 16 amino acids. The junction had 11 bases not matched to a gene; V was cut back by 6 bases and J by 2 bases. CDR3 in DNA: TGTGCCAGCAGCCCGGGGACAGCCTTCCTCACAGATACGCAGTATTTT. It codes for CASSPGTAFLTDTQYF.

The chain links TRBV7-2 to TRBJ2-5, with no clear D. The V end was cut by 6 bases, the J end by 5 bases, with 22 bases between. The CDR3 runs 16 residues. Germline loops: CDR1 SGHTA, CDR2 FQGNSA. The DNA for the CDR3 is TGTGCCAGCAGATCCTCCGGGCCTGGATCGTGGGAGACCCAGTACTTC. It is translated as CASRSSGPGSWETQYF.

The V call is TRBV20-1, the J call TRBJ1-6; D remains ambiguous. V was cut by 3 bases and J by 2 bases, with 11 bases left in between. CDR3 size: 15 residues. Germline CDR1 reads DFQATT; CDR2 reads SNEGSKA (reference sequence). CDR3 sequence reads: CSASNFIAYNSPLHF. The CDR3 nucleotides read TGCAGTGCTAGTAACTTTATCGCCTATAATTCACCCCTCCACTTT.

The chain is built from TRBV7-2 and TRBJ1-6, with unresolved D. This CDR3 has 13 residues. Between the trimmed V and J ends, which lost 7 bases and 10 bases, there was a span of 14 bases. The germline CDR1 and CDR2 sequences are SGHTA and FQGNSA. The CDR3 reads CASKGGVGSPLHF. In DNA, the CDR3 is TGTGCCAGCAAGGGTGGAGTGGGGTCACCCCTCCACTTT.

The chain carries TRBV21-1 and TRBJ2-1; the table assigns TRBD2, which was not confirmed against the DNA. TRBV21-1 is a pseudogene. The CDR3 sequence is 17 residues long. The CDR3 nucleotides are TGTGCCAGCAGCCCCCGAGGGGCGGGGGGCGATTACAATGAGCAGTTCTTC. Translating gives CASSPRGAGGDYNEQFF.

DNA for the CDR3: TGTGCCAGCAGCGTAGCTGACAGGGGCTACACCTTC. Protein product: CASSVADRGYTF. The genes are TRBV9 and TRBJ1-2, with D possibly matching TRBD1 (6 bases). Germline lookup yields CDR1 SGDLS and CDR2 YYNGEE. This CDR3 has 12 amino acids. V was clipped by 0 bases and J by 8 bases, with 8 bases between them. Full variable domain (rest looked up from reference TRBV9 and TRBJ1-2): DSGVTQTPKHLITATGQRVTLRCSPRSGDLSVYWYQQSLDQGLQFLIQYYNGEERAKGNILERFSAQQFPDLHSELNLSSLELGDSALYFCASSVADRGYTFGSGTRLTVV.

CDR3 DNA: TGTGCCACCGCCGGACAGAGCCAAGAGACCCAGTACTTC. Amino acids: CATAGQSQETQYF. The genes are TRBV24-1 and TRBJ2-5, with D perhaps TRBD1 (6 bases). The CDR3 runs 13 residues. Between the trimmed V and J ends, which lost 9 bases and 1 base, there was a span of 11 bases. Germline-derived CDR1 and CDR2 are KGHDR and SFDVKD.